This entry lists 29 T cell receptor beta chains sequenced from one sample in a study of shared clonotypes between healthy human individuals (TCRdb year 2020). The library was prepared using the immunoSEQ multiplex PCR assay. Here the immuneACCESS table is served through TCRdb, limited to in-frame sequences with V and J called. Missing clones are a known gap in these copies; in checked studies unresolved V genes cover under half, and the rest lacks a known reason. This sample lists fewer than 850,000 clones; about two thirds were detected once. The biggest ten clones account for around 2% of the sample. Sample: memory CD4+ T cells sorted from blood. The cell subset or site tag for this specimen amounts to: CD45RA-negative fraction. These receptors all come from a woman in her 30s in good health.

The table lists this clone with a few counts. J is TRBJ1-5 and V is TRBV5-1; 7 bases agree with TRBD1. This CDR3 is built from 15 residues. Germline CDR1 SGHRS, CDR2 YFSETQ. V was pared by 0 bases and J by 1 base, with 1 base of the junction left unmatched. The chain's CDR3 is CASSLATGSNQPQHF. CDR3 nucleotides: TGCGCCAGCAGCTTGGCGACAGGGAGCAATCAGCCCCAGCATTTT.

The J gene is TRBJ1-2, the V gene TRBV5-1; no reliable D call. Trimming left V 5 bases short and J 4 bases short, with 12 bases between. The CDR3 extends over 13 amino acids. From germline, CDR1 is SGHRS and CDR2 YFSETQ. CDR3 loop: CASSYEATYGYTF. CDR3 coding DNA: TGCGCCAGCAGTTATGAGGCTACCTATGGCTACACCTTC.

About this clone: Compared with germline, one end of the junction differs, possibly owing to a read error. This specimen includes other DNA sequences encoding the same CDR3. The V gene is TRBV7-2, the J gene TRBJ2-1; D is unclear. The germline V gene encodes CDR1 SGHTA and CDR2 FQGNSA. This CDR3 has 13 amino acids. CDR3 DNA sequence: TGTGCCAGCAGCGGTAGGCGGCGAGATGAGCAATTCTTC. It codes for CASSGRRRDEQFF.

The rearrangement links TRBV7-9 to TRBJ2-7; TRBD1 aligns across 9 bases. V dropped 5 bases and J dropped 5; count of bases not matched to a gene: 10. Germline CDR1 and CDR2: SEHNR and FQNEAQ (reference sequence). CDR3 length: 15 amino acids. CDR3 amino acids: CASSKPDRGIDEQYF. The DNA for the CDR3 is TGTGCCAGCAGCAAGCCGGACAGGGGAATTGACGAGCAGTACTTC.

The chain uses TRBV30 and TRBJ2-3; tentative D call: TRBD2 (6 bases). V shed 3 bases and J shed 6 bases, with 10 bases lying between them. Germline CDR1 is GTSNPN and CDR2 is SVGIG (reference sequence). The CDR3 length is 12 residues. CDR3 protein: CAWRGRGDTQYF. The CDR3 DNA sequence: TGTGCCTGGAGGGGTCGGGGGGATACGCAGTATTTT. Full variable domain (remainder filled in from reference TRBV30 and TRBJ2-3): SQTIHQWPATLVQPVGSPLSLECTVEGTSNPNLYWYRQAAGRGLQLLFYSVGIGQISSEVPQNLSASRPQDRQFILSSKKLLLSDSGFYLCAWRGRGDTQYFGPGTRLTVL.

The J gene is TRBJ2-2, the V gene TRBV5-4, with 10 nucleotides matching TRBD1. CDR1 and CDR2 from the germline V gene are SGHNT and YYREEE (reference sequence). The CDR3 runs to 18 residues. With 0 bases clipped from V and 1 base from J, the junction kept 6 bases outside the gene matches. The CDR3 DNA reads as TGTGCCAGCAGCTTGGCCCTCGGGACAGGGGAGAACACCGGGGAGCTGTTTTTT. Translated, it gives CASSLALGTGENTGELFF.

In DNA, the CDR3 is TGTGCCAGTAGGGAATCGGACAGGGAATACAATGAGCAGTTCTTC. It codes for CASRESDREYNEQFF. V and J are TRBV19 and TRBJ2-1; 8 bases match TRBD1. The germline V gene encodes CDR1 LNHDA and CDR2 SQIVND (reference sequence). This CDR3 contains 15 residues. V was clipped by 6 bases and J by 4 bases; unmatched bases: 8.

This chain links TRBV29-1 with TRBJ2-5; TRBD2 aligns across 14 bases. Germline V gene data show CDR1 as SQVTM and CDR2 as ANQGSEA. Unmatched junction bases numbered 11, after V lost 8 bases and J lost 3 bases. The CDR3 runs to 16 residues. This chain's CDR3 is CSYRLAGGPIEETQYF. CDR3 sequence (DNA): TGCAGCTACAGACTAGCGGGAGGGCCTATCGAAGAGACCCAGTACTTC.

V and J are TRBV28 and TRBJ2-5; D unresolved. The V and J ends lost 2 bases and 4 bases respectively, with 11 bases between them. CDR3 length equals 14 residues. Looked up from germline, CDR1 is MDHEN and CDR2 is SYDVKM. The CDR3 DNA sequence: TGTGCCAGCAGTTTAGTTTCAGAGGCAGAGACCCAGTACTTC. This encodes CASSLVSEAETQYF.

This clone occurred many times. The CDR3 coding sequence is TGTGCCAGCAGCCAATCAGACGGGGGATGGGGCAAAAACATTCAGTACTTC. Its protein product is CASSQSDGGWGKNIQYF. This rearrangement joins TRBV28 to TRBJ2-4; TRBD2 might be the D (6 bases). Germline V lookup: CDR1 MDHEN, CDR2 SYDVKM. V was trimmed by 6 bases and J by 3 bases, leaving 21 bases between them. The CDR3 runs 17 residues.

The V and J genes are TRBV27 and TRBJ1-2; D call uncertain. The CDR3 contains 16 residues. Trimming left V 0 bases short and J 0 bases short, with 11 bases between. Looked up from germline, CDR1 is MNHEY and CDR2 is SMNVEV (reference sequence). The CDR3 region is CASSLSSAGANYGYTF. The CDR3 nucleotides are TGTGCCAGCAGTTTATCGTCGGCAGGCGCTAACTATGGCTACACCTTC.

This chain joins TRBV20-1 and TRBJ2-7; D is unclear. The CDR3 is 10 residues long. V lost 6 bases and J lost 4, with 7 bases in between. Per germline, CDR1 DFQATT and CDR2 SNEGSKA (reference sequence). This CDR3 is CSAFNYEQYF. The CDR3 DNA reads TGCAGTGCGTTTAATTACGAGCAGTACTTC.

The CDR3 DNA reads as TGTGCCAGCAGTTCTTTTGGGACAGGGGGAAGAACTGAAGCTTTCTTT. Protein: CASSSFGTGGRTEAFF. The chain links TRBV27 to TRBJ1-1; 11 nucleotides align to TRBD1. Per germline, CDR1 MNHEY and CDR2 SMNVEV (reference sequence). The CDR3 consists of 16 residues. The trim removed 4 bases at V and 5 bases at J, leaving 9 bases unmatched.

The J gene is TRBJ2-3, the V gene TRBV5-1; 7 bases fit TRBD1. The germline CDR1 and CDR2 sequences are SGHRS and YFSETQ. The trim removed 3 bases at V and 0 bases at J, leaving 7 bases unmatched. The CDR3 consists of 16 residues. The CDR3 reads CASSSGTDHSTDTQYF. For the CDR3, the DNA is TGCGCCAGCAGCTCAGGGACAGATCATAGCACAGATACGCAGTATTTT.

The rearrangement links TRBV28 to TRBJ2-1; 9 positions agree with TRBD2. Per germline, CDR1 MDHEN and CDR2 SYDVKM. V gave up 5 bases and J gave up 0 bases; unmatched junction bases: 14. The CDR3 runs to 19 residues. In DNA, the CDR3 is TGTGCCAGCAGTCCCGGGGTAGCGGGAGCCAAAAGCTCCTACAATGAGCAGTTCTTC. This gives the protein CASSPGVAGAKSSYNEQFF.

This chain uses TRBV5-1 with TRBJ2-3, with a possible D match to TRBD2 (6 bases). The CDR3 is made up of 16 amino acids. Looked up from germline, CDR1 is SGHRS and CDR2 is YFSETQ. The germline V and J ends were trimmed by 0 bases and 6 bases, with 17 bases remaining between them. The DNA of the CDR3 is TGCGCCAGCAGCTTGGCCGGAGGGGCACAAGGCGATACGCAGTATTTT. This translates into CASSLAGGAQGDTQYF.

This clone was observed a handful of times. The same CDR3 is also encoded by other DNA sequences in this sample. V and J are TRBV5-1 and TRBJ1-4; 7 nucleotides agree with TRBD1. In germline, CDR1 is SGHRS, CDR2 YFSETQ. Trimming cost V 2 bases and J 8 bases; bases outside gene matches: 6. The CDR3 is 14 residues long. DNA of the CDR3: TGCGCCAGCAGCTTACAGGGGCTTCGGGAAAAACTGTTTTTT. As protein: CASSLQGLREKLFF.

V gene TRBV6-5 combines with J gene TRBJ1-5; D is uncertain. Germline assignment: CDR1 MNHEY and CDR2 SVGAGI. CDR3 length: 14 amino acids. V lost 5 bases and J lost 3, with 11 bases in between. The CDR3 reads CASSGGILNQPQHF. Here the CDR3 DNA reads TGTGCCAGCAGTGGAGGGATCCTCAATCAGCCCCAGCATTTT.

The chain links TRBV5-5 to TRBJ1-2; 8 bases are shared with TRBD1. Trimming took 4 bases from V and 4 from J; bases not matched to a gene: 9. The CDR3 is made up of 15 amino acids. Germline values: CDR1 SGHKS, CDR2 YYEKEE (reference sequence). The CDR3 region has the DNA TGTGCCAGCAGCCGTACGTCCGGACAGGGCTATGGCTACACCTTC. Amino acids: CASSRTSGQGYGYTF.

The gene calls are TRBV9 and TRBJ2-3; 7 bases are a match to TRBD2. Germline-derived CDR1 and CDR2 are SGDLS and YYNGEE. With 0 bases clipped from V and 3 bases from J, the junction kept 4 bases outside the gene matches. This CDR3 is built from 15 residues. The CDR3: CASSVGLAVTDTQYF. CDR3 DNA: TGTGCCAGCAGCGTAGGGCTAGCGGTTACAGATACGCAGTATTTT.

This clone was found once. The chain joins TRBV28 to TRBJ2-1; TRBD2 aligns across 8 bases. Germline assignment: CDR1 MDHEN and CDR2 SYDVKM. With V trimmed by 6 bases and J by 8 bases, 9 bases remained unmatched. The CDR3 contains 14 residues. The CDR3 reads CASRSGTRVDEQFF. The CDR3 bases are TGTGCCAGCAGATCCGGGACTAGAGTCGATGAGCAGTTCTTC.

V gene TRBV27 combines with J gene TRBJ2-7; the D is unclear. This CDR3 is 13 amino acids long. Germline CDR1 reads MNHEY; CDR2 reads SMNVEV (reference sequence). Trimming removed 5 bases from V and 3 bases from J, with 11 bases in between. CDR3 in amino acids: CASSPRRRYEQYF. DNA of the CDR3: TGTGCCAGCAGTCCTCGCCGCCGCTACGAGCAGTACTTC.

There are a few counts of this clone. The J gene is TRBJ2-1, the V gene TRBV30, with D perhaps TRBD1 (5 bases). Germline V lookup: CDR1 GTSNPN, CDR2 SVGIG (reference sequence). The CDR3 has 13 amino acids. V lost 8 bases to trimming and J lost 2 bases, with 13 bases between them. The CDR3 DNA follows: TGTGCCGGGGCCATCCTGACCTACAATGAGCAGTTCTTC. It encodes CAGAILTYNEQFF.

This clone was observed at least ten times. V gene TRBV7-9 combines with J gene TRBJ2-7, with D perhaps being TRBD1 or TRBD2 (5 bases each). The CDR3 spans 13 residues. Trimming took off 3 bases at V and 5 bases at J, with 11 bases between the two ends. CDR1 and CDR2 (germline): SEHNR, FQNEAQ (reference sequence). The CDR3 DNA reads as TGTGCCAGCAGCTTCCTTCAGGGACACGAGCAGTACTTC. Protein: CASSFLQGHEQYF.

This clone was counted a few times. This sequence joins TRBV19 and TRBJ2-7, with D perhaps TRBD2 (5 bases). The CDR3 loop spans 14 amino acids. The ends were cut back, 4 bases at V and 6 bases at J, with 16 bases in the middle. From germline, CDR1 is LNHDA and CDR2 SQIVND (reference sequence). The DNA for the CDR3 is TGTGCCAGTAGTAAACAACACCGGGGAAGCGAGCAGTACTTC. This codes for CASSKQHRGSEQYF.

V and J are TRBV2 and TRBJ2-1; 8 bases line up with TRBD1. V gave up 3 bases and J gave up 9 bases; unmatched junction bases: 10. This CDR3 is built from 15 residues. Germline CDR1 is SNHLY and CDR2 is FYNNEI. CDR3 DNA sequence: TGTGCCAGCAGTGAGATACCCGTCAGGGGGCCTGAGCAGTTCTTC. This sequence encodes CASSEIPVRGPEQFF.

The chain uses TRBV6-1 and TRBJ2-6; no clear D. The ends were cut back, 4 bases at V and 0 bases at J, with 7 bases in the middle. The CDR3 runs to 15 residues. CDR1 is MNHNS, CDR2 SASEGT, per germline. CDR3 residues: CASSAASSGANVLTF. In DNA form, the CDR3 reads TGTGCCAGCAGTGCCGCGTCCTCTGGGGCCAACGTCCTGACTTTC.

The rearrangement uses TRBV10-3 and TRBJ1-2, with TRBD1 identical over 7 bases. The germline gives CDR1 ENHRY, CDR2 SYGVKD. The CDR3 covers 13 residues. J lost 4 bases, V lost 2 bases, and 1 base had no gene match. In DNA form, the CDR3 reads TGTGCCATCAGTGAGGGGACAGCCTATGGCTACACCTTC. This encodes CAISEGTAYGYTF.

The chain uses TRBV10-1 and TRBJ1-1; no firm D call. The CDR3 length is 13 residues. Germline loops: CDR1 WNHNN, CDR2 SYGVQD (reference sequence). The V gene lost 4 bases and the J gene lost 1 base, with 7 bases spanning the gap. The CDR3 spells CASSGAPNTEAFF. The CDR3 DNA is TGCGCCAGCAGTGGTGCGCCGAACACTGAAGCTTTCTTT.